This TCR beta chain originates from a study of blood T cells in healthy people across ages (dated by TCRdb to the mid-2010s). Describing the broader study: In model experiments, roughly one uniquely barcoded TCR beta cDNA molecule per two T cells was captured by template switching. The donors were divided into four age groups: young (average around 16 years), middle-aged (about 39), aged (approximately 64) and long-lived (about 79). Using the same blood draw, the study looked at two additional independent replicas of 1 million unique cDNA reads for two donors, one aged 18 to 29 and the other aged 80 or older. The study measured age-related changes in TCR beta repertoire diversity using deep sequencing normalized with unique cDNA molecular identifiers.

Ten or more counts support this clonotype. What antigen it recognizes has not been identified. No base qualities exist here, and no much larger clone lies one base off it. V is pared back by 0 bases and J by 6 bases, with 11 bases lying between the germline termini. The CDR3 numbers 14 residues from cysteine through phenylalanine. Only CDR3 DNA is held: 42 bases, read in frame from base 1. From the germline V gene (reference sequence), CDR1 is MNHNY and CDR2 is SVGAGI. The donors were 40 or so Caucasian individuals from Russia, aged roughly 6 to 90 years, who were systemically healthy. Each donor gave about 11 milliliters of peripheral blood, drawn into EDTA-treated Vacutainer tubes. PBMCs were isolated by Ficoll-Paque density-gradient centrifugation, with at least 7 million obtained per sample. Trizol reagent was used to extract total RNA from PBMCs, with at least 5.5 micrograms per sample. The percentages of naive CD45RAhigh/CD27high T cells were determined by flow cytometry on a PBMC aliquot from every donor.

Broad study findings and their caveats: Because the CMV infection status of the donors was unknown, age-related changes in expanded clonotypes may potentially have been confounded. Observed TCR beta diversity per million T cells fell roughly linearly with age, and a significant reduction was already apparent by age around 40. Estimates of total diversity based on one million sequenced T cells were considered lower bounds and underestimates. Observed TCR beta diversity correlated strongly with the percentage of naive T cells measured by flow cytometry. Compared with the aged group, the long-lived group had more naive CD4+ T cells, fewer expanded clones and increased TCR diversity, a pattern suggesting age selection. Bulk unsorted PBMC profiling prevented conclusive comparison of naive and antigen-experienced compartments.

Libraries were made using 5' RACE. For sequencing, an Illumina HiSeq 2500 was employed. A second PCR of roughly 6 to 11 cycles was run with a J-beta primer mix and a sample-barcoded 5' primer. A template-switch 5' adaptor carrying 12 random nucleotides introduced a unique molecular identifier onto each TCR beta cDNA molecule. Each sample yielded at least 2.5 million CDR3-containing paired-end reads. All of the RNA was converted into first-strand cDNA using the Mint cDNA synthesis kit, with a TRBC-specific oligonucleotide serving as the primer. All cDNA was treated with uracil-DNA glycosylase and then went through a first 18-cycle PCR with the universal primers M1SS and BC2_uni_R. The study's own analysis went as follows. For normalization, 1 million high-quality reads were randomly selected from each sample, with every read carrying a distinct molecular identifier. Instead of being binned into consensus sequences, reads with shared molecular identifiers were discarded. CDR3 identification, clonotype clustering and error correction used MiTCR with a Q25 quality threshold and the strictest error-elimination algorithm. A nonparametric unseen species model with Euler transformation was used to estimate a lower bound on total TCR beta diversity. TCRdb reanalyzed the raw reads on its own, using fastp at Q25 for trimming and MiXCR for clone calling, and kept in-frame beta chains. A single entry per CDR3 protein holds the most common genes and DNA from its merged rows. TCRdb's processing, not the authors', yielded these V and J calls. The sample table records fewer than 650,000 distinct CDR3 sequences; about 27% of these occur just once. Approximately 3.5% of the sample is taken by the ten largest.

The same specimen was also included in a second study, on T cells of mothers and their children. Taken from the second paper: Nine systemically healthy Caucasian individuals, comprising three mothers and their six children, were included as donors. cDNA synthesis used all of the extracted RNA, with about 1.5 ug of RNA in each 15 ul reaction. In the second PCR, the M1S primer introduced both the sample barcodes and 2-4 random nucleotides. Each mother yielded over 10 million TCR beta CDR3 reads and each child 2.5 million to 3 million reads. Thymic selection shapes the output of TCR recombination in a similar way in related and unrelated pairs, and inherited differences have a minor effect. Normalized repertoire overlap in related mother-child pairs was always slightly higher than in unrelated mother-child pairs, but the difference was never significant. No persistent microchimeric T cell clones were found, with a detection sensitivity of approximately 95 clones per million clonotypes. Deep NGS was used in the study to compare the TCR beta repertoires of mothers and children and to look for features that separate related mother-child pairs from unrelated individuals. The mean age was around 40 +/- 4 years for the mothers and approximately 11 +/- 4 years for the children. After adapters were ligated using NEBNext reagents, the libraries underwent 100+100 nt paired-end sequencing on an Illumina HiSeq 2000. To prevent cross-contamination, the mother and child libraries were prepared one month apart and sequenced in separate runs. For each donor, somewhere between 500,000 and 2,000,000 distinct TCR beta clonotypes were identified. Naive TCR beta clonotypes were estimated from low-frequency clonotypes matched to each donor's FACS-determined naive share, without sorting.

The TCR was taken from a boy under 10 years old in good health. The chain employs TRBV6-6 and TRBJ1-2; perhaps TRBD1 is the D gene, with 6 bases matching. Sequencing was done on a sample of blood. The DNA reads TGTGCCAGCAGTTACTCGGCAGGGGCCGATGGCTACACCTTC. It is translated as CASSYSAGADGYTF.